This record looks at one TCR beta chain sequence and its context. As yet, its antigen is unknown. The sample originates from a study of post-analysis software for immune sequencing data. Turning to the study itself: Courses of disease covered relapsing-remitting, secondary progressive and progressive-relapsing multiple sclerosis. Findings of the study overall: The authors found that F measure strongly co-clustered same-batch samples. Compared with controls, patients had more of about 5 TRBV segments, including TRBV5-6, TRBV5-1 and TRBV20-1. Comparison with controls showed significantly lower normalized Chao1 diversity in multiple sclerosis patients.

The TCR beta cDNA libraries carried unique molecular identifiers. The source material, 1 to 10 million T cells, gave rise to 400,000 to 600,000 cDNA molecules. Via MiXCR, TCRdb re-called the PCR reads, giving one row per CDR3 protein. The data show 400,000 to 500,000 distinct CDR3 sequences, about 39% seen once. The CDR3 loop spans 16 amino acids. The junction had 13 bases not matched to a gene; V was cut back by 4 bases and J by 8 bases. CDR1 is SEHNR and CDR2 is FQNEAQ in the germline V gene (reference sequence). This TCR came from a girl aged 2-10 years with multiple sclerosis. The chain links TRBV7-9 to TRBJ2-1; TRBD2 aligns across 8 bases. Source material: blood. Here the CDR3 reads CASSSMRGDEFYEQFF. The CDR3 DNA reads as TGTGCCAGCAGCTCGATGCGGGGGGATGAGTTCTATGAGCAGTTCTTC.